The rows below give T cell receptor beta chains drawn from one sample of a study of vaccination effects on CD4 cells after COVID-19. Profiling relied on immunoSEQ multiplex PCR, and the TCRdb table lists in-frame clones only, not all of them. The sample includes about 79,000 clones, about 70% of them seen just once. For these TCRs, the target antigens are not known. This specimen was CD4+ T cells from PBMCs cultured with HCoV-229E spike peptides, taken before COVID-19 vaccination. The receptors here all came from a human donor who received a COVID-19 vaccine. CDR3s include the opening cysteine and the closing phenylalanine or tryptophan. D genes are given only for firm matches. A clone size is listed for some rows: how often the clone was seen (once, few, many), or a class if it is expanded.

>.|15|TRBJ1-1|TRBD1|TRBV18
CASSRDREMNTEAFF
TGTGCCAGCTCACGGGACAGGGAGATGAACACTGAAGCTTTCTTT
>.|15|TRBJ2-1|.|TRBV6-4
CASSDSWGAYNEQFF
TGTGCCAGCAGTGACTCTTGGGGGGCCTACAATGAGCAGTTCTTC
>.|16|TRBJ1-2|TRBD1|TRBV5-1
CASSSGQGNGDYGYTF
TGCGCCAGCAGCTCGGGACAGGGGAATGGGGACTATGGCTACACCTTC
>.|16|TRBJ2-1|.|TRBV24-1
CATSDLSGTHINEQFF
TGTGCCACCAGTGATTTGTCCGGGACGCACATAAATGAGCAGTTCTTC
>.|15|TRBJ2-5|.|TRBV2
CASSVSGGGGETQYF
TGTGCCAGCAGTGTATCGGGGGGCGGTGGGGAGACCCAGTACTTC
>.|15|TRBJ1-1|.|TRBV5-1
CASSLVPGLNTEAFF
TGCGCCAGCAGCTTGGTTCCGGGACTGAACACTGAAGCTTTCTTT
>.|14|TRBJ2-5|.|TRBV5-1
CASTFSGIGETQYF
TGCGCCAGCACTTTTTCCGGGATCGGGGAGACCCAGTACTTC
>once|13|TRBJ2-3|.|TRBV6-2/TRBV6-3
CASSTYSTDTQYF
TGTGCCAGCAGTACGTATAGCACAGATACGCAGTATTTT
>.|15|TRBJ1-6|TRBD1|TRBV15
CATSRPGQRQSPLHF
TGTGCCACCAGCAGACCGGGACAGCGCCAATCACCCCTCCACTTT
>.|15|TRBJ1-4|.|TRBV18
CASSRTPTEGEKLFF
TGTGCCAGCTCACGCACCCCTACGGAGGGTGAAAAACTGTTTTTT
>.|16|TRBJ2-5|TRBD2|TRBV5-1
CASSLSPGGGQETQYF
TGCGCCAGCAGCTTGTCCCCGGGGGGAGGTCAAGAGACCCAGTACTTC
>.|13|TRBJ2-5|TRBD1|TRBV7-8
CASSLTGSETQYF
TGTGCCAGCAGTTTGACAGGGTCGGAGACCCAGTACTTC
>.|15|TRBJ2-4|.|TRBV7-7
CASSLVQPAKNIQYF
TGTGCCAGCAGCTTAGTACAGCCAGCCAAAAACATTCAGTACTTC
>.|12|TRBJ1-2|.|TRBV5-1
CASRGLSYGYTF
TGCGCCAGCAGGGGACTGTCCTATGGCTACACCTTC
>.|16|TRBJ2-2|.|TRBV5-1
CASSLIQGGDTGELFF
TGCGCCAGCAGCTTGATCCAGGGAGGTGACACCGGGGAGCTGTTTTTT
>.|11|TRBJ2-5|.|TRBV5-1
CASSIGETQYF
TGCGCCAGCAGCATAGGAGAGACCCAGTACTTC
>.|12|TRBJ1-1|.|TRBV2
CASKWGGTEAFF
TGTGCCAGCAAGTGGGGGGGCACTGAAGCTTTCTTT
>.|17|TRBJ2-4|.|TRBV19
CASSINRAKSGKNIQYF
TGTGCCAGTAGTATTAACAGAGCTAAATCGGGCAAAAACATTCAGTACTTC
>large|14|TRBJ2-1|.|TRBV19
CASSIGVEVNEQFF
TGTGCCAGTAGTATCGGCGTGGAGGTCAATGAGCAGTTCTTC
>few|14|TRBJ2-3|.|TRBV13
CASNGRGVADTQYF
TGTGCCAGCAACGGAAGGGGGGTCGCAGATACGCAGTATTTT
>.|14|TRBJ2-5|.|TRBV7-9
CASSSPTGQETQYF
TGTGCCAGCAGCAGTCCGACGGGACAAGAGACCCAGTACTTC
>.|15|TRBJ2-3|TRBD1|TRBV19
CASSMGTGSTDTQYF
TGTGCCAGTAGTATGGGGACAGGGAGCACAGATACGCAGTATTTT
>once|15|TRBJ2-5|TRBD2|TRBV4-1
CASSQESGGIETQYF
TGCGCCAGCAGCCAAGAGAGCGGGGGGATAGAGACCCAGTACTTC
>few|14|TRBJ1-5|.|TRBV19
CASSIDQGNWPQHF
TGTGCCAGTAGTATCGATCAGGGAAATTGGCCCCAGCATTTT
>.|15|TRBJ1-6|TRBD1|TRBV6-1
CASSEPTGYNSPLHF
TGTGCCAGCAGTGAACCGACAGGGTATAATTCACCCCTCCACTTT
>.|16|TRBJ2-2|TRBD1|TRBV24-1
CATSDWDRGDTGELFF
TGTGCCACCAGTGATTGGGACAGGGGGGACACCGGGGAGCTGTTTTTT
>.|13|TRBJ1-5|.|TRBV7-3
CASSLNVNQPQHF
TGTGCCAGCAGCTTAAATGTAAACCAGCCCCAGCATTTT
>.|12|TRBJ2-5|TRBD1|TRBV24-1
CATGGQGATQYF
TGTGCCACCGGGGGACAGGGGGCGACCCAGTACTTC
>.|15|TRBJ2-1|.|TRBV18
CASSPLLGGANEQFF
TGTGCCAGCTCACCGCTCCTGGGGGGGGCAAATGAGCAGTTCTTC
>.|15|TRBJ2-5|TRBD2|TRBV2
CASTANLAGGETQYF
TGTGCCAGCACAGCAAACCTAGCGGGAGGGGAGACCCAGTACTTC
>.|13|TRBJ1-5|.|TRBV30
CAWSASLLEPQHF
TGTGCCTGGAGTGCTTCCCTGTTGGAGCCCCAGCATTTT